The clone carrying this T cell receptor beta chain has a count of ten or more. The target antigen is unknown. The CDR3 end is not reached by the read, which stops 3 residues before it; the germline J gene fills it in. This entry comes from a study of T cell clonality in common variable immunodeficiency. The CDR3 sequence is 15 residues long. Germline CDR1 GTSNPN, CDR2 SVGIG (reference sequence). The study's findings and limits: TCRbeta clonality was increased in CVID versus healthy controls. Shared TCRbeta clones were fewer between CVID subjects than controls.

Repertoires were generated with immunoSEQ multiplex PCR, while TCRdb's copy carries only in-frame clones and drops some. This repertoire holds about 40,000 clones, and none appear only once. Material for sequencing was peripheral blood mononuclear cells. This TCR was recovered from a person aged 18 to 75 in good health. The genes are TRBV30 and TRBJ1-2; TRBD1 matches at 7 bases. The CDR3: CAWSVQGKGAGGYTF. The CDR3 DNA, read in part, is TGTGCCTGGAGTGTACAGGGGAAGGGGGCTGGGGGC.